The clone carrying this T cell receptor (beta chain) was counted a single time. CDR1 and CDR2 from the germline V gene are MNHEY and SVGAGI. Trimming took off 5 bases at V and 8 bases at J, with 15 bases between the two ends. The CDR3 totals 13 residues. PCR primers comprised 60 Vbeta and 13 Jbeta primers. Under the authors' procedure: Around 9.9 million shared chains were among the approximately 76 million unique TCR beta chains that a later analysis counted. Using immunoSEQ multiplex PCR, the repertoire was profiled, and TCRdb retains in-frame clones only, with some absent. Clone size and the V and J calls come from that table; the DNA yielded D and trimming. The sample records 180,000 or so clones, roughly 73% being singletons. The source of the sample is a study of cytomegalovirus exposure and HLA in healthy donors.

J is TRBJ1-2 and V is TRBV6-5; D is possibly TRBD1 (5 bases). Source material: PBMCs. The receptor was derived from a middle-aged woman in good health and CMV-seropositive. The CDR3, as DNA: TGTGCCAGCAGTGCCATGGGGGGTTGGGGCTACACCTTC. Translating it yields CASSAMGGWGYTF.